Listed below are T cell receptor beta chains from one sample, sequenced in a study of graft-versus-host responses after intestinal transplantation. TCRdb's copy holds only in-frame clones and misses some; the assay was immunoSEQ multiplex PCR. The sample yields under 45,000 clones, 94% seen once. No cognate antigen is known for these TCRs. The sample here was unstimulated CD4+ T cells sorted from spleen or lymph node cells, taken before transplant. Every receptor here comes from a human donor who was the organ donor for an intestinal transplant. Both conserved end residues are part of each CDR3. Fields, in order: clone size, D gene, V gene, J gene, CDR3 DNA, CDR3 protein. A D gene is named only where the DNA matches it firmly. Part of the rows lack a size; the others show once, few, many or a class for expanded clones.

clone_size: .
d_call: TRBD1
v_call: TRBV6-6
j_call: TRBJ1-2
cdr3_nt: TGTGCCAGCGCCTCCAGCGACAGGGCCTATACTTATGGCTACACCTTC
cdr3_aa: CASASSDRAYTYGYTF

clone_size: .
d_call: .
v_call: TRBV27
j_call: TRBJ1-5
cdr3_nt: TGTGCCAGCAGTTTAAGGGGCAGGGGAACGAATCAGCCCCAGCATTTT
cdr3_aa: CASSLRGRGTNQPQHF

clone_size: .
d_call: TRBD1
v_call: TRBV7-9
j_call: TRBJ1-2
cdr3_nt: TGTGCCAGCAGCTCTTCCGACAGGGTAGGAAATGGCTACACCTTC
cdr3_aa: CASSSSDRVGNGYTF

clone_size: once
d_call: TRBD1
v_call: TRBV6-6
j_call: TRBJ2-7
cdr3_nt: TGTGCCAGCAGTTACTCAAGGACAGGAGAAGACGAGCAGTACTTC
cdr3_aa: CASSYSRTGEDEQYF

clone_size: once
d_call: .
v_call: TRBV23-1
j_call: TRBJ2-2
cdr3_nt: TGCGCCAGCAGTCCGAGGCTTCATGGGGCCAGGGGTTTTACCGGGGAGCTGTTTTTT
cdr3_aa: CASSPRLHGARGFTGELFF

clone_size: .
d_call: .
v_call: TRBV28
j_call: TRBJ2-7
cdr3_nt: TGTGCCAGCAGTTTGGGACACTCCTACGAGCAGTACTTC
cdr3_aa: CASSLGHSYEQYF

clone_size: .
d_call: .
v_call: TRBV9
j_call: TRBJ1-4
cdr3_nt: TGTGCCAGCAGCCCCCGGAGGGGAGTTGGTGAAAAACTGTTTTTT
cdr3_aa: CASSPRRGVGEKLFF

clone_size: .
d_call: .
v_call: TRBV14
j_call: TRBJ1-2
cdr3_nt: TGTGCCAGCAGCAGGGAGTTGAACTATGGCTACACCTTC
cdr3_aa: CASSRELNYGYTF

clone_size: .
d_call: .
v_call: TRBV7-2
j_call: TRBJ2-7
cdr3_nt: TGTGCCAGCAGCTTACCGGGGGCCTCCTACGAGCAGTACTTC
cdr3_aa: CASSLPGASYEQYF

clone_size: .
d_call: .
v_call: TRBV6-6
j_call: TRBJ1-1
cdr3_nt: TGTGCCAGCAGTTACTTTAGAACAGGGTCCGGCACTGAAGCTTTCTTT
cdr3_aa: CASSYFRTGSGTEAFF

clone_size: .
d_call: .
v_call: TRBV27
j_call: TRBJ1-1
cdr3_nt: TGTGCCAGCAGTTTATCAGGGGGGGGTGAAGCTTTCTTT
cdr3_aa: CASSLSGGGEAFF

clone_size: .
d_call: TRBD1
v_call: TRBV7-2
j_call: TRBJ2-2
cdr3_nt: TGTGCCAGCAGCTCGACAGGGGGGGCTAGAACCGGGGAGCTGTTTTTT
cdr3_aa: CASSSTGGARTGELFF

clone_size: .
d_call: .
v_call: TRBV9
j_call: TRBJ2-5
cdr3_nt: TGTGCCAGCAGCGTTACAGGGACCCAAGAGACCCAGTACTTC
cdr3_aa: CASSVTGTQETQYF

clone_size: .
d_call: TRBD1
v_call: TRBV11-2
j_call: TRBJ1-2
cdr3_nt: TGTGCCAGCAGCCCCGACAGGGGGCATGGCTACACCTTC
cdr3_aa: CASSPDRGHGYTF

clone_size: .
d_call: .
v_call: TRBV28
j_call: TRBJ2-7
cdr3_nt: TGTGCCAGCAGTTTACCCGGAGCGGTGAGCTCCTACGAGCAGTACTTC
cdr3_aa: CASSLPGAVSSYEQYF

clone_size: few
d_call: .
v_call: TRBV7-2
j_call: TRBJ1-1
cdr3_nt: TGTGCCAGCACCGAGAGAGGTCGGGGTTTGGCTTTCTTT
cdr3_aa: CASTERGRGLAFF

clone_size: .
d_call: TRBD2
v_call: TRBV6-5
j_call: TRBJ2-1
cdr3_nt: TGTGCCAGCAGATTAGCGGGGGCGCCATACAATGAACAGTTCTTC
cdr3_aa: CASRLAGAPYNEQFF

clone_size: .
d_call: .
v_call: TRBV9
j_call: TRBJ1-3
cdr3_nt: TGTGCCAGCTCAGGCCAGCCCAGCTCTGGAAACACCATATATTTT
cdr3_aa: CASSGQPSSGNTIYF

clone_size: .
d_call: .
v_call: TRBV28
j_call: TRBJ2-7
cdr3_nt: TGTGCCAGCAGTCGACACCGAGGGTCTGAGAGCTCCTACGAGCAGTACTTC
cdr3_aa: CASSRHRGSESSYEQYF

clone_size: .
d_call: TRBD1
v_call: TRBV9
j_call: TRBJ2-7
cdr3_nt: TGTGCCAGCAGCCCTGGGACAGGGAAGTGGGAGCAGTACTTC
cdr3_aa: CASSPGTGKWEQYF

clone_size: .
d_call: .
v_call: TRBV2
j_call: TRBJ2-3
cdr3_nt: TGTGCCAGCAGTGAAAAGGCGGGAGATACGCAGTATTTT
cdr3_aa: CASSEKAGDTQYF

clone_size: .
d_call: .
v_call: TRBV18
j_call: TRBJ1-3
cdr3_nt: TGTGCCAGCTCACCATTGGGAATAGACTCTGGAAACACCATATATTTT
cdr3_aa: CASSPLGIDSGNTIYF

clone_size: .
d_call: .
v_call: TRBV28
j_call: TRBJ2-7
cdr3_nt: TGTGCCAGCAGTTTAGGTGGAGCAGGCCCCTACGAGCAGTACTTC
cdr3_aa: CASSLGGAGPYEQYF

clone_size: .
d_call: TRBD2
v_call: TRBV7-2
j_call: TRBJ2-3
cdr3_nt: TGTGCCAGCAGCCCACCTAGCGGGGGGCTCGCAGATACGCAGTATTTT
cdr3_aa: CASSPPSGGLADTQYF

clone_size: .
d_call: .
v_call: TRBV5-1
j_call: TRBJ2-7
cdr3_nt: TGCGCCAGCAGCTGGGCGATAGGGTACGAGCAGTACTTC
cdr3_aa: CASSWAIGYEQYF

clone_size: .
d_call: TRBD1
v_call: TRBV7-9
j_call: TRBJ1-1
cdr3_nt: TGTGCCAGCAGCTTGATAACAGGGGGTGGTGAAGCTTTCTTT
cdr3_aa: CASSLITGGGEAFF

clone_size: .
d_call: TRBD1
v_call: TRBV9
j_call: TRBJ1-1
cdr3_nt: TGTGCCAGCAGCTCCCGGGACAGGAACACTGAAGCTTTCTTT
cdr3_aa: CASSSRDRNTEAFF

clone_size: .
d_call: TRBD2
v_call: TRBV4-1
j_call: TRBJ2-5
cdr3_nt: TGCGCCAGCAGCTTCCTAGCGGGAGCGGCCCAGTACTTC
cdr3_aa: CASSFLAGAAQYF

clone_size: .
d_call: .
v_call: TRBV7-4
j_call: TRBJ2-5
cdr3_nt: TGTGCCAGCAGCTGGACCCGGACCTCAAGGGAGACCCAGTACTTC
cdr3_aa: CASSWTRTSRETQYF

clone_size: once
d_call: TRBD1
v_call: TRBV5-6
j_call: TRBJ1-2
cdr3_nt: TGTGCCAGCAGCCCCCCACAGGGGAACTATGGCTACACCTTC
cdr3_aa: CASSPPQGNYGYTF

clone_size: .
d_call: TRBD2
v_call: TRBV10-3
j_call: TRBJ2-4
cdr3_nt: TGTGCCATCAGTGAGAGTAGCGGGGGGGCCGCAGCCAAAAACATTCAGTACTTC
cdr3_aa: CAISESSGGAAAKNIQYF

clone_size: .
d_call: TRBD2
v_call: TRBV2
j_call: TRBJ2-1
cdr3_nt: TGTGCCAGCAGCGGGACTAGCGGCAGCTCCTACAATGAGCAGTTCTTC
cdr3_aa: CASSGTSGSSYNEQFF

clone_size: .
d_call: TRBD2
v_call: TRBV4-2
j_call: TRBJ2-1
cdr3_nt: TGTGCCAGCAGCCAAGTTAGAGCGGGGGGCCCCGACAATGAGCAGTTCTTC
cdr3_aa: CASSQVRAGGPDNEQFF

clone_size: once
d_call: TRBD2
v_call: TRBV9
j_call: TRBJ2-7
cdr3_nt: TGTGCCAGCAGCGGGGCTAGCGGCCCCTACGAGCAGTACTTC
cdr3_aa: CASSGASGPYEQYF

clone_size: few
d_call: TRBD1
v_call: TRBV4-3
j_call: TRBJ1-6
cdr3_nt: TGCGCCAGCAGCCAAGGTGACAGGGAACCCCTCCACTTT
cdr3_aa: CASSQGDREPLHF

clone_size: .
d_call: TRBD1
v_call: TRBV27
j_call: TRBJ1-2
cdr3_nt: TGTGCCAGCAGACTGGACGACAGGGTGGGAAACTATGGCTACACCTTC
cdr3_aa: CASRLDDRVGNYGYTF

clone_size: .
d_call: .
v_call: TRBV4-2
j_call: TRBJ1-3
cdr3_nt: TGTGCCAGCAGCCATGATGTACGTGGGTACTCTGGAAACACCATATATTTT
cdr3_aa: CASSHDVRGYSGNTIYF

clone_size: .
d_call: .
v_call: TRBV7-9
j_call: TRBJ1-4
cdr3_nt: TGTGCCATCAGGTCGGGAGATGAAAAACTGTTTTTT
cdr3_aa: CAIRSGDEKLFF

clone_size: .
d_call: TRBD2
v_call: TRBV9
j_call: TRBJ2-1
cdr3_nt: TGTGCCAGCAGCCTACGGACTAGCGGGGGGGGGAGCTCCTACAATGAGCAGTTCTTC
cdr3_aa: CASSLRTSGGGSSYNEQFF

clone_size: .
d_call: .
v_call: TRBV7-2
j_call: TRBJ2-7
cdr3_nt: TGTGCCAGCAGCTACCAAGTCGGGGGTTCCCCCTACGAGCAGTACTTC
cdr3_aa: CASSYQVGGSPYEQYF

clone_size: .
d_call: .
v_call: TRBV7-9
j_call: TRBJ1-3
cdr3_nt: TGTGTCAGCAGCCCTTTTTTCGAAAGTCTGGGAAACACCATATATTTT
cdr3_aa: CVSSPFFESLGNTIYF

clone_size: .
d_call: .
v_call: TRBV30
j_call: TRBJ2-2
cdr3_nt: TGTGCCTGGAGTGTACGTAACACCGGGGAGCTGTTTTTT
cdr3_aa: CAWSVRNTGELFF

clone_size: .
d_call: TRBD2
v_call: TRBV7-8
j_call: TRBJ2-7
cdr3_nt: TGTGCCAGCAGCCCAAGGGAGGGGTACGAGCAGTACTTC
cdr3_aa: CASSPREGYEQYF

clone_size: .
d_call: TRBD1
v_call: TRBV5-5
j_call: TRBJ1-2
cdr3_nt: TGTGCCAGCAGCAACCCAGGGGGAGAGACACCTTCTAACTATGGCTACACCTTC
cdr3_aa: CASSNPGGETPSNYGYTF

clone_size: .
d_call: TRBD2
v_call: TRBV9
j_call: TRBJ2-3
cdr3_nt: TGTGCCAGCAGCGTCATAGCGGGGGGGCCGACAGATACGCAGTATTTT
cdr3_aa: CASSVIAGGPTDTQYF

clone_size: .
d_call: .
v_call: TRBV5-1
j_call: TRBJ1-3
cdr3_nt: TGCGCCAGCAGCTCGACAGCCTCTGGAAACACCATATATTTT
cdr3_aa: CASSSTASGNTIYF

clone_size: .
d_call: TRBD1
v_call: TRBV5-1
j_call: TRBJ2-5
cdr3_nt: TGCGCCAGCAGCAGCAGGGGGCTTGAGACCCAGTACTTC
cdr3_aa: CASSSRGLETQYF

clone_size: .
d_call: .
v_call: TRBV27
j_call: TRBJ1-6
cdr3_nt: TGTGCCAGCAGTTTATCAGTGTTTGGCGAAAATTCACCCCTCCACTTT
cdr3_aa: CASSLSVFGENSPLHF

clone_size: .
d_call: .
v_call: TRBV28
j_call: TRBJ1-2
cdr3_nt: TGTGCCAGCAGTTTACTGAAAACTCCCTATGGCTACACCTTC
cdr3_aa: CASSLLKTPYGYTF

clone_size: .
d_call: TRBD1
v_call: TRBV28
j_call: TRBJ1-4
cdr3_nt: TGTGCCAGCAGTTCCGGGACAGGGGCCCACGAAAAACTGTTTTTT
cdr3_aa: CASSSGTGAHEKLFF

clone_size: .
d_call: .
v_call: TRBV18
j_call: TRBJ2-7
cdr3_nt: TGTGCCAGCTCACAAAATTCCTACGAGCAGTACTTC
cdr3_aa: CASSQNSYEQYF

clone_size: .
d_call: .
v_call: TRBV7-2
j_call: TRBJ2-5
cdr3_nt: TGTGCCAGCAGCTTACAGTACCAAGAGACCCAGTACTTC
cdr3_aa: CASSLQYQETQYF